This TCR beta chain was captured by sequencing in a study of Ad26.COV2.S vaccination and SARS-CoV-2 variants. Study conclusions and caveats: The placebo group had lower spike-specific TCR breadth than the vaccine recipients did.

The protocol was immunoSEQ multiplex PCR, while the TCRdb copy is restricted to in-frame clones and leaves out a portion. The table includes 300,000 to 500,000 clones, approximately 91% detected once. Germline V CDR1 and CDR2: SSHAT, FNYEAQ (reference sequence). CDR3 size: 15 residues. Treatment here: roughly 20 received Ad26.COV2.S at low or high dose, single or two shots; 5 received placebo; per-sample allocation not given. All samples were drawn on day 63, counting from the first vaccine or placebo injection. Immunization relied on an Ad26 vector, which expressed Wuhan-strain SARS-CoV-2 spike. In regard to this clone: Its antigen is currently unknown. The junction shows a germline mismatch at one end, possibly a read error.

This rearrangement joins TRBV7-7 to TRBJ2-2; 7 nucleotides agree with TRBD2. The receptor was isolated from a person between 18 and 65 years old who received the Ad26.COV2.S COVID-19 vaccine or a placebo. The sample in question was peripheral blood, obtained in a trial of Ad26.COV2.S vaccine versus placebo. CDR3 sequence: CASSFSGENTGELFF. The CDR3 region has the DNA TGTGCTAGCAGCTTCAGCGGGGAGAACACCGGGGAGCTGTTTTTT.